One sample yielded the 21 T cell receptor beta chains listed below, sequenced in a study of shared clonotypes between healthy human individuals. Assay: immunoSEQ multiplex PCR; the TCRdb copy retains only in-frame clones and omits some. The sample holds under 1,100,000 clones, 75% to 85% seen once. The sequenced sample was memory CD4+ T cells from PBMCs. Specified subset: CD45RA-negative fraction. These receptors all stem from a man aged 18-30 years in good health. Some clones in this sample may be carry-over from other donors' samples.

The chain carries TRBV9 and TRBJ2-1; TRBD2 is a possible D gene (6 bases). Germline values: CDR1 SGDLS, CDR2 YYNGEE. The CDR3 runs to 15 residues. V dropped 2 bases and J dropped 9 bases, with 18 bases sitting between them. The chain's CDR3 is CASSVISGGDVEQFF. The CDR3 coding sequence is TGTGCCAGCAGCGTTATTAGCGGAGGCGATGTTGAGCAGTTCTTC.

This clone has ten or more counts. This sequence joins TRBV10-3 and TRBJ2-1; 13 bases are a match to TRBD2. The J segment lost 0 bases and the V segment lost 10 bases, leaving 3 bases of the junction unmatched. Germline V gene sequence: CDR1 ENHRY, CDR2 SYGVKD. CDR3 size: 15 residues. The CDR3 nucleotides read TGTGCCACGCGGACTAGCGGGAGCTCCTACAATGAGCAGTTCTTC. The encoded protein is CATRTSGSSYNEQFF.

V and J are TRBV6-1 and TRBJ2-7, with 7 bases lining up with TRBD1. V was clipped by 8 bases and J by 0 bases; unmatched bases: 7. CDR1 MNHNS and CDR2 SASEGT come from the germline V gene. The CDR3 has 14 amino acids. CDR3: CASVTGTVSYEQYF. As DNA, the CDR3 is TGTGCCAGCGTTACCGGGACAGTCTCCTACGAGCAGTACTTC.

This clone appeared a single time. The chain recombines TRBV5-6 with TRBJ2-5; 7 bases align to TRBD2. The germline V gene has CDR1 SGHDT and CDR2 YYEEEE. J gave up 4 bases and V 1 base, and 7 bases lay outside the gene matches. The CDR3 has 15 residues. In DNA form, the CDR3 reads TGTGCCAGCAGCTTGAGCGGGACCAGCCGAGAGACCCAGTACTTC. It yields the protein CASSLSGTSRETQYF.

This clone was seen only once. The V call is TRBV5-6, the J call TRBJ2-2, with D unclear. The V gene's germline CDR1 is SGHDT and CDR2 YYEEEE. The V end lost 0 bases, the J end lost 1 base, and 7 bases lay between the germline ends. CDR3 length equals 15 residues. The CDR3 loop reads CASSLVAVNTGELFF. The CDR3, as DNA: TGTGCCAGCAGCTTGGTGGCGGTGAACACCGGGGAGCTGTTTTTT.

This chain uses TRBV5-1 with TRBJ2-3, with D tentatively TRBD2 (5 bases). CDR1 and CDR2 from the germline V gene are SGHRS and YFSETQ. Trimming stripped 0 bases from V and 4 bases from J, with 12 bases between. This CDR3 contains 15 residues. CDR3 loop: CASSLGGIFPDTQYF. The CDR3 nucleotides are TGCGCCAGCAGCTTGGGAGGGATTTTCCCAGATACGCAGTATTTT.

V usage is TRBV21-1 and J usage is TRBJ2-5; the table's D call, TRBD2, was not checked against the DNA. TRBV21-1 is flagged as a pseudogene. CDR3 length equals 13 residues. CDR3 DNA: TGTGCCAGCAGCAAAGAGGGGGGGGAGACCCAGTACTTC. Its translation: CASSKEGGETQYF.

In regard to this clone: The same CDR3 is also encoded by other DNA sequences in this sample. V gene TRBV28 combines with J gene TRBJ1-5; 7 positions match TRBD1. CDR1 and CDR2 from the germline V gene are MDHEN and SYDVKM. The J segment lost 4 bases and the V segment lost 2 bases, leaving 2 bases of the junction unmatched. The CDR3 length is 14 residues. The CDR3, as DNA: TGTGCCAGCAGTTTAGCAGGGGGTAATCAGCCCCAGCATTTT. It translates to CASSLAGGNQPQHF.

The V call is TRBV5-1, the J call TRBJ1-2; 7 nucleotides agree with TRBD1. The CDR3 is 14 residues long. Per the germline V gene, CDR1 is SGHRS and CDR2 is YFSETQ. Trimming at V came to 4 bases and at J to 5 bases, leaving 8 bases not matched to a gene. For the CDR3, the DNA is TGCGCCAGCAGCCCTAGCGGGACAGTATATGGCTACACCTTC. Encoded protein: CASSPSGTVYGYTF.

The rearrangement joins TRBV4-2 to TRBJ2-1; 11 nucleotides line up with TRBD2. The V and J ends lost 0 bases and 3 bases, in that order; junction bases with no gene match: 10. CDR3 size: 19 residues. CDR1 is LGHNA, CDR2 YNFKEQ, per germline. CDR3 loop: CASSQEALLAGGLYNEQFF. The CDR3 coding sequence is TGTGCCAGCAGCCAAGAGGCGCTATTAGCGGGAGGGCTCTACAATGAGCAGTTCTTC.

The chain has TRBV15 and TRBJ2-4; no firm D call. CDR1 is LNHNV and CDR2 is YYDKDF in the germline V gene (reference sequence). The CDR3 consists of 16 residues. V lost 0 bases and J 3 bases, leaving 12 bases between the germline ends. The CDR3 protein is CATSRDHGSFKNIQYF. CDR3 DNA: TGTGCCACCAGCAGAGATCACGGCTCGTTCAAAAACATTCAGTACTTC.

Ten or more counts support this clone. The chain carries TRBV5-4 and TRBJ1-2; TRBD1 matches 11 bases. The CDR3 runs to 15 residues. Trimming cost V 0 bases and J 3 bases; bases outside gene matches: 1. Germline assignment: CDR1 SGHNT and CDR2 YYREEE (reference sequence). In nucleotides, the CDR3 is TGTGCCAGCAGCTTGGTGGGACAGGGGGACTATGGCTACACCTTC. As protein: CASSLVGQGDYGYTF.

The CDR3 DNA sequence: TGTGCCATACCATCGAACATGGTCAAATATAGCAATCAGCCCCAGCATTTT. Its protein product is CAIPSNMVKYSNQPQHF. The J gene is TRBJ1-5, the V gene TRBV27; D uncertain. The V gene lost 10 bases and the J gene lost 0 bases, with 22 bases spanning the gap. The CDR3 has 17 amino acids. The germline V gene encodes CDR1 MNHEY and CDR2 SMNVEV (reference sequence).

The genes are TRBV10-3 and TRBJ2-7; no definite D call. This CDR3 region has 13 residues. V lost 6 bases to trimming and J lost 7 bases, with 16 bases between them. Germline-derived CDR1 and CDR2 are ENHRY and SYGVKD. CDR3 sequence: CAIRGDGDREQYF. The CDR3 DNA reads TGTGCCATCAGAGGAGATGGGGATAGAGAGCAGTACTTC.

Remarks on this clone: This CDR3 is also generated by other DNA sequences in the sample. V usage is TRBV2 and J usage is TRBJ1-2; D unclear. CDR1 is SNHLY and CDR2 is FYNNEI in the germline V gene. Trimming took off 4 bases at V and 3 bases at J, with 6 bases between the two ends. This CDR3 has 12 amino acids. The DNA for the CDR3 is TGTGCCAGCAGTGGGACGGACTATGGCTACACCTTC. Translation gives CASSGTDYGYTF.

This rearrangement joins TRBV28 to TRBJ2-5; TRBD1 matches at 7 bases. The DNA end is a closer match to TRBJ2-7, so the J assignment may be wrong. In germline, CDR1 is MDHEN, CDR2 SYDVKM. This CDR3 is built from 14 residues. The CDR3 DNA is TGTGCCAGCAGTCTACAGACAGGGTCATCCGAGCAGTACTTC. Translation: CASSLQTGSSEQYF.

The sample holds a few counts of this clone. The J gene is TRBJ1-5, the V gene TRBV4-3, with D tentatively TRBD1 (6 bases). V was trimmed by 4 bases and J by 8 bases, leaving 21 bases between them. Germline CDR1 LGHNA, CDR2 YSLEER. The CDR3 sequence is 16 residues long. The CDR3 coding sequence is TGCGCCAGCAGCCGTCCGAGATGGACAGATGACAAGCCCCAGCATTTT. Translation: CASSRPRWTDDKPQHF.

The chain combines TRBV27 with TRBJ2-5; a possible D gene is TRBD2 (5 bases). Trimming cost V 8 bases and J 3 bases, with 13 bases left between them. Germline CDR1 and CDR2: MNHEY and SMNVEV (reference sequence). This CDR3 contains 13 residues. In DNA, the CDR3 is TGTGCCAGCCCGGTGAGGGCTGAAGAGACCCAGTACTTC. Translated, it gives CASPVRAEETQYF.

For this clone: A much larger clone differs by one base, so this may be a read error. Other nucleotide sequences from this sample produce the same CDR3. V is TRBV18 and J is TRBJ2-7; D is ambiguous. The CDR3 runs 11 residues. Germline V gives CDR1 KGHSH, CDR2 LQKENI. The V end lost 2 bases, the J end lost 4 bases, and 3 bases lay between the germline ends. The CDR3, as DNA: TGTGCCAGCTCACCAGGGTACGAGCAGTACTTC. This translates into CASSPGYEQYF.

The chain recombines TRBV29-1 with TRBJ2-1; D might be TRBD1 (5 bases). V shed 2 bases and J shed 2 bases, with 10 bases lying between them. The CDR3 is made up of 14 amino acids. CDR1 and CDR2 (germline): SQVTM, ANQGSEA. CDR3 sequence: CSVERGRAYNEQFF. In DNA, the CDR3 is TGCAGCGTTGAAAGGGGCAGGGCCTACAATGAGCAGTTCTTC.

The chain uses TRBV11-2 and TRBJ2-5; D gene ambiguous. This CDR3 comprises 13 residues. Per germline, CDR1 SGHAT and CDR2 FQNNGV. The V gene lost 3 bases and the J gene lost 2 bases, with 7 bases spanning the gap. The CDR3 bases are TGTGCCAGCAGCTTCCGACCGCAAGAGACCCAGTACTTC. Its protein is CASSFRPQETQYF.